This T cell receptor beta chain originates from a study of identical twins. Findings and limits, study-wide: Out-of-frame TCR alpha sharing observed in monozygotic twins exceeded model estimates.

TCRdb re-analysed the 5' RACE reads in MiXCR, keeping a single row per CDR3 protein. The data show 200,000 to 250,000 distinct CDR3 sequences, 5.5% to 7.5% seen once. Germline lookup yields CDR1 MNHEY and CDR2 SMNVEV (reference sequence). Trimming removed 5 bases from V and 4 bases from J, with 14 bases in between. The CDR3 has 14 residues. As regards this clonotype: Its antigen is not known.

These data were likewise used in another study, on T cells expressing NK-cell markers. That work contributes: Questions lingered over whether expanded NKG2C+ T cell clones were HCMV-specific.

The specimen sequenced was CD8+ T cells sorted from blood. The chain joins TRBV27 to TRBJ1-2, with a possible D match to TRBD1 (6 bases). The receptor comes from a woman between 18 and 29 years old in good health. The CDR3 spells CASSPGTPFYGYTF. The DNA for the CDR3 is TGTGCCAGCAGTCCCGGGACACCATTCTATGGCTACACCTTC.